The 20 T cell receptor beta chains in this list originate from one sample, sequenced in a study of blood T cell repertoires in COVID-19. The table came from immunoSEQ multiplex PCR; TCRdb's copy has only in-frame clones and leaves some out. The sample lists approximately 150,000 clones, roughly 86% seen once, with over 3.5% in the top ten. Sequencing input: peripheral blood. These receptor sequences come from a woman in her sixties or seventies who had recovered from COVID-19.

V and J are TRBV3-1 (or the pseudogene TRBV3-2) and TRBJ2-5; D is possibly TRBD2 (6 bases). V was shortened by 3 bases and J by 5 bases, with 10 bases between the two germline ends. Germline CDR1 reads LGHDT; CDR2 reads YNNKEL (reference sequence). This CDR3 comprises 13 residues. CDR3 sequence reads: CASSHPGRETQYF. CDR3 coding DNA: TGTGCCAGCAGCCACCCGGGGAGGGAGACCCAGTACTTC.

The J gene is TRBJ2-5, the V gene TRBV5-1, with D tentatively TRBD2 (5 bases). V shed 6 bases and J shed 5 bases, with 14 bases lying between them. The CDR3 is 13 residues long. Germline lookup yields CDR1 SGHRS and CDR2 YFSETQ. CDR3 residues: CASKASSGETQYF. The CDR3 nucleotides are TGCGCCAGCAAGGCGTCATCGGGGGAGACCCAGTACTTC.

The chain has TRBV14 and TRBJ2-7; D perhaps matches TRBD1 (5 bases). CDR3 size: 14 residues. Germline V gene lookup returns CDR1 SGHDN and CDR2 FVKESK. Deletions cut 5 bases from V and 1 base from J, with 12 bases between. Here the CDR3 DNA reads TGTGCCAGCAGCTCCCGACAGCTTTCCTACGAGCAGTACTTC. Its protein product is CASSSRQLSYEQYF.

This chain joins TRBV10-3 and TRBJ2-1; 9 bases are shared with TRBD2. CDR3 length: 14 residues. Germline V gives CDR1 ENHRY, CDR2 SYGVKD. The V and J ends lost 6 bases and 4 bases, in that order; junction bases with no gene match: 4. CDR3 sequence (DNA): TGTGCCATCAGAGTTACTAGCGGGTACAATGAGCAGTTCTTC. Translation gives CAIRVTSGYNEQFF.

V usage is TRBV5-1 and J usage is TRBJ2-3; 8 bases are shared with TRBD1. The length of the CDR3 is 17 residues. J was trimmed by 0 bases and V by 3 bases; bases with no gene match: 9. Germline lookup yields CDR1 SGHRS and CDR2 YFSETQ. The DNA for the CDR3 is TGCGCCAGCAGCTCGACCGGACAGGGCTCTAGCACAGATACGCAGTATTTT. It encodes CASSSTGQGSSTDTQYF.

This chain links TRBV3-1 (or the pseudogene TRBV3-2) with TRBJ2-1, with 7 bases identical to TRBD1. Trimming took 2 bases from V and 7 from J; bases not matched to a gene: 8. Germline CDR1 is LGHDT and CDR2 is YNNKEL (reference sequence). The CDR3 has 15 residues. CDR3 loop: CASSQLQGFGNEQFF. The CDR3, as DNA: TGTGCCAGCAGCCAATTACAGGGGTTTGGAAATGAGCAGTTCTTC.

V usage is TRBV23-1 and J usage is TRBJ1-1; a weak D match, TRBD1 (5 bases). TRBV23-1 counts as an open reading frame of uncertain function. This CDR3 is 13 amino acids long. V lost 10 bases, J lost 1 base, and 13 bases lay in between. CDR3 nucleotide sequence: TGCGCCACTTGCTTGGGGGGGAACACTGAAGCTTTCTTT. As protein: CATCLGGNTEAFF.

The chain recombines TRBV5-1 with TRBJ2-5; the match to TRBD2 covers 7 bases. J lost 1 base, V lost 1 base, and 7 bases had no gene match. CDR1 and CDR2 (germline): SGHRS, YFSETQ. The CDR3 is 16 residues long. Here the CDR3 reads CASSLIPGGSQETQYF. The CDR3 DNA reads as TGCGCCAGCAGCTTGATCCCGGGGGGATCCCAAGAGACCCAGTACTTC.

V gene TRBV10-1 combines with J gene TRBJ1-2; 8 bases agree with TRBD1. The CDR3 sequence is 14 residues long. J was trimmed by 6 bases and V by 0 bases; bases with no gene match: 3. Looked up from germline, CDR1 is WNHNN and CDR2 is SYGVQD (reference sequence). CDR3 in DNA: TGCGCCAGCAGTGAGTCGGCCAGGGGGCATGGCTACACCTTC. It yields the protein CASSESARGHGYTF.

V and J are TRBV6-2 or TRBV6-3 and TRBJ1-2, with a tentative D call TRBD1 (5 bases). The germline V gene encodes CDR1 MNHEY and CDR2 SVGEGT. This CDR3 contains 13 residues. The ends were cut back, 4 bases at V and 8 bases at J, with 14 bases in the middle. The CDR3, as DNA: TGTGCCAGCAGTTTTCGTGGGGCAGGAGGCTACACCTTC. Protein sequence: CASSFRGAGGYTF.

The chain combines TRBV4-1 with TRBJ1-1; no clear D. CDR1 and CDR2 (germline): MGHRA, YSYEKL. The germline V and J ends were trimmed by 0 bases and 1 base, with 9 bases remaining between them. CDR3 length: 15 residues. CDR3 coding DNA: TGCGCCAGCAGCCAAGATGGGCGCGAGAACACTGAAGCTTTCTTT. Its translation is CASSQDGRENTEAFF.

The CDR3 reads CASSIGWGGGQPQHF. CDR3 nucleotide sequence: TGTGCCAGTAGTATAGGATGGGGGGGCGGTCAGCCCCAGCATTTT. J is TRBJ1-5 and V is TRBV19, with a weak D call TRBD1 (6 bases). The CDR3 consists of 15 residues. V lost 1 base, J lost 6 bases, and 13 bases lay in between. CDR1 is LNHDA and CDR2 is SQIVND in the germline V gene (reference sequence). The full variable domain, rest sourced from reference TRBV19 and TRBJ1-5, is DGGITQSPKYLFRKEGQNVTLSCEQNLNHDAMYWYRQDPGQGLRLIYYSQIVNDFQKGDIAEGYSVSREKKESFPLTVTSAQKNPTAFYLCASSIGWGGGQPQHFGDGTRLSIL.

This clone has only a few counts. CDR3 in amino acids: CASSHFVGGGDKNIQYF. The CDR3 nucleotides are TGCGCCAGCAGCCATTTCGTCGGGGGTGGGGACAAAAACATTCAGTACTTC. The chain carries TRBV4-1 and TRBJ2-4; tentative D call: TRBD2 (6 bases). V was cut by 3 bases and J by 3 bases, with 18 bases left in between. The length of the CDR3 is 17 residues. In germline, CDR1 is MGHRA, CDR2 YSYEKL.

The rearrangement links TRBV7-2 to TRBJ2-5; the D gene is possibly TRBD2 (6 bases). The length of the CDR3 is 16 residues. Germline assignment: CDR1 SGHTA and CDR2 FQGNSA. V gave up 1 base and J gave up 0 bases, with 12 bases separating them. CDR3 nucleotide sequence: TGTGCCAGCAGCTTAGTGTCGGGGGTGTACCAAGAGACCCAGTACTTC. It specifies CASSLVSGVYQETQYF.

The chain carries TRBV5-5 and TRBJ2-5, with 7 bases identical to TRBD1. This CDR3 region has 14 residues. CDR1 is SGHKS and CDR2 is YYEKEE in the germline V gene (reference sequence). V dropped 0 bases and J dropped 4; count of bases not matched to a gene: 3. Here the CDR3 reads CASSLEGGAETQYF. The CDR3 coding sequence is TGTGCCAGCAGCTTGGAAGGGGGCGCAGAGACCCAGTACTTC.

The chain links TRBV10-1 to TRBJ2-1; 9 nucleotides line up with TRBD2. Losses at the gene ends were 7 bases for V and 7 bases for J; bases not matched to a gene: 17. The CDR3 spans 17 residues. Germline lookup yields CDR1 WNHNN and CDR2 SYGVQD (reference sequence). The chain's CDR3 is CASIPRPPGLAPNEQFF. The DNA of the CDR3 is TGCGCCAGCATCCCCCGTCCGCCGGGACTAGCTCCTAATGAGCAGTTCTTC.

This clone has just a few counts. The genes are TRBV19 and TRBJ2-7; 7 bases map to TRBD1. The germline CDR1 and CDR2 sequences are LNHDA and SQIVND (reference sequence). This CDR3 is 12 amino acids long. Trimming cost V 7 bases and J 1 base; bases outside gene matches: 1. The CDR3 is CASTGQSYEQYF. CDR3 nucleotides: TGTGCCAGTACGGGACAGTCCTACGAGCAGTACTTC.

This sequence joins TRBV14 and TRBJ2-1, with 9 positions matching TRBD2. V lost 4 bases, J lost 7 bases, and 11 bases stayed unmatched. The germline CDR1 and CDR2 sequences are SGHDN and FVKESK. The CDR3 is made up of 16 amino acids. CDR3 coding DNA: TGTGCCAGCAGCCGCCGCGTTGGGCTAGCGGGGAATGAGCAGTTCTTC. It yields the protein CASSRRVGLAGNEQFF.

The chain uses TRBV11-2 and TRBJ1-1; D uncertain. The CDR3 runs 17 residues. V shed 0 bases and J shed 2 bases, with 16 bases lying between them. Germline CDR1 reads SGHAT; CDR2 reads FQNNGV. In DNA form, the CDR3 reads TGTGCCAGCAGCTTAGAGCATACAGTTTTTTATAACACTGAAGCTTTCTTT. Its protein product is CASSLEHTVFYNTEAFF.

This clone was recorded once. V is TRBV5-1 and J is TRBJ1-5, with D possibly being TRBD1 (5 bases). The CDR3 runs to 15 residues. Trimming took off 0 bases at V and 3 bases at J, with 10 bases between the two ends. Germline CDR1 and CDR2: SGHRS and YFSETQ. The chain's CDR3 is CASSLGDRDNQPQHF. In DNA form, the CDR3 reads TGCGCCAGCAGCTTGGGCGACAGAGACAATCAGCCCCAGCATTTT. Full variable domain (outside the CDR3, taken from reference TRBV5-1 and TRBJ1-5): KAGVTQTPRYLIKTRGQQVTLSCSPISGHRSVSWYQQTPGQGLQFLFEYFSETQRNKGNFPGRFSGRQFSNSRSEMNVSTLELGDSALYLCASSLGDRDNQPQHFGDGTRLSIL.